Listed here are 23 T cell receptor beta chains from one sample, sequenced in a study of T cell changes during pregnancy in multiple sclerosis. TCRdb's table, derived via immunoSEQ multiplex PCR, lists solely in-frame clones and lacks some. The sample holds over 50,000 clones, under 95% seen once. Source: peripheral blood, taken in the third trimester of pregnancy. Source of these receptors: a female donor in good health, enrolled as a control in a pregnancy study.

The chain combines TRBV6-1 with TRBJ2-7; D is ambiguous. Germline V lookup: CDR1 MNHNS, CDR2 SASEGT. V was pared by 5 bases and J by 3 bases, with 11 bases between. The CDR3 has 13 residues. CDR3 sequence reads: CASSRIGDYEQYF. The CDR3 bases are TGTGCCAGCAGTAGAATAGGAGACTACGAGCAGTACTTC.

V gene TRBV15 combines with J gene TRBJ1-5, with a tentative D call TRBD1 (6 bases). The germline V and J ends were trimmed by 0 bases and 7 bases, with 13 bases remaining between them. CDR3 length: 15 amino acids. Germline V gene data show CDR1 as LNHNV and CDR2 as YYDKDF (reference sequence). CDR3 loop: CATSRDKGVGQPQHF. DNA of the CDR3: TGTGCCACCAGCAGAGATAAGGGGGTAGGGCAGCCCCAGCATTTT.

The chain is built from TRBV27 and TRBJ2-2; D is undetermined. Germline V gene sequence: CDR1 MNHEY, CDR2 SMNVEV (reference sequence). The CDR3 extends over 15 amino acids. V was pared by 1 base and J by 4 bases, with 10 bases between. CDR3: CASSLFVSVTGELFF. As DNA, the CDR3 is TGTGCCAGCAGTTTATTTGTGTCAGTCACCGGGGAGCTGTTTTTT.

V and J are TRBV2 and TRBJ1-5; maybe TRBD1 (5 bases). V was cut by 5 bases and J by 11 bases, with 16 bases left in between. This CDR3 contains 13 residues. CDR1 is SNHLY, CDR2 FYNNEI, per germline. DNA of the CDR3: TGTGCCAGCAGTCCCCAGGGCCTTGGGGCCCAGCATTTT. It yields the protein CASSPQGLGAQHF.

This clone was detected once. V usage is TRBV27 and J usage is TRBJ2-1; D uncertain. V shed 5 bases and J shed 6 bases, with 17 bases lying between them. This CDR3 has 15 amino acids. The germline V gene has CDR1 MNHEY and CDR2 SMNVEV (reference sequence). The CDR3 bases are TGTGCCAGCAGTCCCCTCGTTCCTTTCGTCAATGAGCAGTTCTTC. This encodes CASSPLVPFVNEQFF.

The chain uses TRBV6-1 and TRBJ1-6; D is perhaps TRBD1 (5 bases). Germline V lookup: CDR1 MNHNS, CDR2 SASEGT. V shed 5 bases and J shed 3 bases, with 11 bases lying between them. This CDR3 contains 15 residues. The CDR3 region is CASSPQQDYNSPLHF. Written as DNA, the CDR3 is TGTGCCAGCAGTCCACAACAGGACTATAATTCACCCCTCCACTTT.

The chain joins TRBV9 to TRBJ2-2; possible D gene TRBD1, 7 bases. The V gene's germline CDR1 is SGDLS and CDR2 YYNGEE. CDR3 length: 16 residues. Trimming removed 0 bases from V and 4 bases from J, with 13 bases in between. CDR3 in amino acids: CASSVEPGGTTGELFF. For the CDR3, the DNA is TGTGCCAGCAGCGTAGAGCCAGGGGGGACCACCGGGGAGCTGTTTTTT.

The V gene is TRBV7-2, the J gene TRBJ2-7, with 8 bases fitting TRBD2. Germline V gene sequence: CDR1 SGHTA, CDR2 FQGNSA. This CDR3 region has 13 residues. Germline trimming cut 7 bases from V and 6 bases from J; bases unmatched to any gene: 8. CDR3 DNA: TGTGCCAGCACCGGGGATAGCGGGGTCGAGCAGTACTTC. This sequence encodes CASTGDSGVEQYF.

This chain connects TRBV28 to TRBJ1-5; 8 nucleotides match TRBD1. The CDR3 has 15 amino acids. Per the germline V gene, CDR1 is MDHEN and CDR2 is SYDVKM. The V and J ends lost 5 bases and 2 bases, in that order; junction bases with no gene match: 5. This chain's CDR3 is CASSSGQGGNQPQHF. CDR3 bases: TGTGCCAGCAGTAGCGGACAGGGTGGCAATCAGCCCCAGCATTTT.

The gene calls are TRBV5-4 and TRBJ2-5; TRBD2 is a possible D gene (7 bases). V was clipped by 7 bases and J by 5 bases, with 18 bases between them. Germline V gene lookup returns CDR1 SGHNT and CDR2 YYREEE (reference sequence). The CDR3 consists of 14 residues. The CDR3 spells CASWGGRAGETQYF. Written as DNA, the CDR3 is TGTGCCAGCTGGGGGGGCCGGGCGGGGGAGACCCAGTACTTC.

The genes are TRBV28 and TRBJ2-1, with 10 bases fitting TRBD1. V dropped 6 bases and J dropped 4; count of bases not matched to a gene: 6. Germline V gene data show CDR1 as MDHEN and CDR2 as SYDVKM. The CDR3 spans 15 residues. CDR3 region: CASSPGTGDYNEQFF. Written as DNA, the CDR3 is TGTGCCAGCAGCCCCGGGACAGGGGATTACAATGAGCAGTTCTTC.

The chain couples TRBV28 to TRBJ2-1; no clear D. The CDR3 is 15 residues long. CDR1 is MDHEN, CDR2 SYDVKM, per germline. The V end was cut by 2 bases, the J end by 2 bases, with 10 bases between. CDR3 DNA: TGTGCCAGCAGTTTAAATAGCCTCACCTACAATGAGCAGTTCTTC. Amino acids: CASSLNSLTYNEQFF.

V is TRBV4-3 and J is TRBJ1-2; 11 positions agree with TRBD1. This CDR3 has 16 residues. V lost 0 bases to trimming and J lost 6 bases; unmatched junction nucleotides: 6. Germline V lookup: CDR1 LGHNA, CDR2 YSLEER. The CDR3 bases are TGCGCCAGCAGCCAAGATCGGACAGGGGGCCGGAATGGCTACACCTTC. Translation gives CASSQDRTGGRNGYTF.

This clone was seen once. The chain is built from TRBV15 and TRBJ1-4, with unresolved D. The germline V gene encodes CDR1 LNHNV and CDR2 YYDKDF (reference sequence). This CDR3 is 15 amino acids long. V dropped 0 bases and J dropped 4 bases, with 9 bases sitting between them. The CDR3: CATSRDRGINEKLFF. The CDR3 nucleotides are TGTGCCACCAGCAGAGACCGGGGAATTAATGAAAAACTGTTTTTT. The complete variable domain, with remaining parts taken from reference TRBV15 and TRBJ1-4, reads DAMVIQNPRYQVTQFGKPVTLSCSQTLNHNVMYWYQQKSSQAPKLLFHYYDKDFNNEADTPDNFQSRRPNTSFCFLDIRSPGLGDTAMYLCATSRDRGINEKLFFGSGTQLSVL.

CDR3 region: CASSEERGQPQHF. DNA for the CDR3: TGTGCCAGCAGTGAAGAACGCGGTCAGCCCCAGCATTTT. This chain uses TRBV6-1 with TRBJ1-5; D is undetermined. CDR1 and CDR2 (germline): MNHNS, SASEGT. V gave up 1 base and J gave up 6 bases, with 7 bases separating them. The CDR3 runs to 13 residues.

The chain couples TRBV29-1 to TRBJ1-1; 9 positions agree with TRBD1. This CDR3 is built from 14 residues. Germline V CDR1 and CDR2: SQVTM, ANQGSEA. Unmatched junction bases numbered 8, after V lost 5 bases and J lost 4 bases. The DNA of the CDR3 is TGCAGCGTTAACAGGGGGCTGGGGGGCACTGAAGCTTTCTTT. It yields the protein CSVNRGLGGTEAFF. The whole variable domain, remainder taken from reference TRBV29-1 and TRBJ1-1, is SAVISQKPSRDICQRGTSLTIQCQVDSQVTMMFWYRQQPGQSLTLIATANQGSEATYESGFVIDKFPISRPNLTFSTLTVSNMSPEDSSIYLCSVNRGLGGTEAFFGQGTRLTVV.

The CDR3 bases are TGTGCCAGCAGCTTAATGCAGGGGGCCTTCGAGCAGTACTTC. Protein sequence: CASSLMQGAFEQYF. This chain connects TRBV11-2 to TRBJ2-7, with TRBD1 matching 8 bases. This CDR3 spans 14 amino acids. With 2 bases clipped from V and 6 bases from J, the junction kept 6 bases outside the gene matches. Germline CDR1 and CDR2: SGHAT and FQNNGV.

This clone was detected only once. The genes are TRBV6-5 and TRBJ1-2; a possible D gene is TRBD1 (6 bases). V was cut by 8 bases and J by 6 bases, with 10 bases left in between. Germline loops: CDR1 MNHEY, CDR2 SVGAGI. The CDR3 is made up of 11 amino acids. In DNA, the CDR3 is TGTGCCAGCGGGGGGGCGGATGGCTACACCTTC. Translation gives CASGGADGYTF.

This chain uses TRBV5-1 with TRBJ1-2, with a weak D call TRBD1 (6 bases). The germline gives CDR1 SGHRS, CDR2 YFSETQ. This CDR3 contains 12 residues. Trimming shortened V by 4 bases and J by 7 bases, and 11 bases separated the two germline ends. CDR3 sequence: CASSLDRSGYTF. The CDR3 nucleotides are TGCGCCAGCAGCCTGGACAGAAGTGGCTACACCTTC.

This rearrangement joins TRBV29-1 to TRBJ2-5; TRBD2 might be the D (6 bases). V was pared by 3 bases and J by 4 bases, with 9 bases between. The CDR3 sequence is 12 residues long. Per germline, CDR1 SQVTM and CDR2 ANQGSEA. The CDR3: CSVDRGTETQYF. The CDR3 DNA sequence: TGCAGCGTTGATCGGGGGACAGAGACCCAGTACTTC. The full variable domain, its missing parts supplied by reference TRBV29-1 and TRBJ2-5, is SAVISQKPSRDICQRGTSLTIQCQVDSQVTMMFWYRQQPGQSLTLIATANQGSEATYESGFVIDKFPISRPNLTFSTLTVSNMSPEDSSIYLCSVDRGTETQYFGPGTRLLVL.

This CDR3 reads CRGTSGETQYF. CDR3 nucleotide sequence: TGCAGGGGGACTAGCGGGGAGACCCAGTACTTC. The chain uses TRBV20-1 and TRBJ2-5; 12 nucleotides align to TRBD2. Per the germline V gene, CDR1 is DFQATT and CDR2 is SNEGSKA (reference sequence). This CDR3 contains 11 residues.

CDR3 bases: TGTGCCAGCAGCTTAGTGGGAAGCGGGGGGGGGTTCTACAATGAGCAGTTCTTC. Translation: CASSLVGSGGGFYNEQFF. The rearrangement links TRBV7-2 to TRBJ2-1, with 10 bases that match TRBD2. CDR3 length: 18 amino acids. Germline CDR1 reads SGHTA; CDR2 reads FQGNSA. V was clipped by 1 base and J by 3 bases; unmatched bases: 9. Using reference TRBV7-2 and TRBJ2-1 for the parts outside the CDR3, the full variable domain is GAGVSQSPSNKVTEKGKDVELRCDPISGHTALYWYRQSLGQGLEFLIYFQGNSAPDKSGLPSDRFSAERTGGSVSTLTIQRTQQEDSAVYLCASSLVGSGGGFYNEQFFGPGTRLTVL.

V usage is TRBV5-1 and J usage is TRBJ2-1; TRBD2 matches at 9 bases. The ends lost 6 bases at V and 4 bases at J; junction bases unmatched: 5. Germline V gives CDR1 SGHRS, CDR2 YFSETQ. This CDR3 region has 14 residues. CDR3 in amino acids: CASKTSGTYNEQFF. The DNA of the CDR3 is TGCGCCAGCAAGACTAGCGGAACATACAATGAGCAGTTCTTC.